These 24 T cell receptor beta chains share one sample of origin, sequenced in a study of T-cell reconstitution after alpha-beta-depleted transplantation in children. Preparation of the TCRbeta library used unique molecular identifiers. Using its own MiXCR run on the PCR reads, TCRdb lists one record per CDR3 protein. The table records approximately 150,000 distinct CDR3 sequences, around 10% of them present only once. The sequencing used PBMCs, mostly from graft donor cells, collected 180 days after TCRalphabeta/CD19-depleted stem cell transplant. The receptor source for this set is a female patient aged 2-15 years who had a stem cell transplant for congenital amegakaryocytic thrombocytopenia, so the T cells may come from the graft donor.

This clonotype has at least ten counts. The chain couples TRBV5-1 to TRBJ1-5; no definite D call. The germline V gene has CDR1 SGHRS and CDR2 YFSETQ. Trimming pared 0 bases from V and 5 bases from J, leaving 6 bases between. The CDR3 extends over 13 amino acids. CDR3 in amino acids: CASSLAIDQPQHF. The CDR3 coding sequence is TGCGCCAGCAGCTTGGCCATCGATCAGCCCCAGCATTTT.

This clonotype was observed at least ten times. This chain joins TRBV7-6 and TRBJ1-1, with unresolved D. The ends were cut back, 5 bases at V and 3 bases at J, with 10 bases in the middle. The V gene's germline CDR1 is SGHVS and CDR2 FNYEAQ. The CDR3 runs to 13 residues. The CDR3 coding sequence is TGTGCCAGCAGCCTTCGTTCGGACACTGAAGCTTTCTTT. Protein: CASSLRSDTEAFF.

A few counts support this clonotype. This chain joins TRBV19 and TRBJ2-3; no clear D gene. Trimming pared 2 bases from V and 4 bases from J, leaving 10 bases between. The CDR3 contains 14 residues. The germline CDR1 and CDR2 sequences are LNHDA and SQIVND (reference sequence). Here the CDR3 reads CASSIFSGADTQYF. CDR3 nucleotide sequence: TGTGCCAGTAGTATATTCTCCGGTGCAGATACGCAGTATTTT.

This clonotype showed up just a few times. The chain employs TRBV29-1 and TRBJ2-5, with TRBD2 matching over 7 bases. V was clipped by 5 bases and J by 5 bases; unmatched bases: 5. Looked up from germline, CDR1 is SQVTM and CDR2 is ANQGSEA. The CDR3 has 12 amino acids. For the CDR3, the DNA is TGCAGCGTTCGGGGACTAATGGAGACCCAGTACTTC. Its translation is CSVRGLMETQYF.

The rearrangement uses TRBV12-3 or TRBV12-4 and TRBJ1-6; 8 bases fit TRBD1. V lost 11 bases to trimming and J lost 10 bases; unmatched junction nucleotides: 25. The CDR3 contains 18 residues. CDR3 sequence reads: CAFSLRAGQGAIRSPLHF. The CDR3 nucleotides are TGTGCCTTCAGTTTAAGGGCGGGGCAGGGGGCGATTCGATCACCCCTCCACTTT.

This clonotype was observed many times. The chain is built from TRBV3-1 and TRBJ1-6; 9 bases line up with TRBD1. Germline trimming cut 5 bases from V and 7 bases from J; bases unmatched to any gene: 6. The CDR3 consists of 15 residues. Germline values: CDR1 LGHDT, CDR2 YNNKEL (reference sequence). The CDR3 DNA reads as TGTGCCAGCAGCTACAGGACAGGGGACAATTCACCCCTCCACTTT. Its translation: CASSYRTGDNSPLHF.

This chain uses TRBV5-3 with TRBJ1-2; D may be TRBD1 (5 bases). TRBV5-3 carries the ORF label, with uncertain function. The CDR3 is 13 amino acids. Deletions cut 8 bases from V and 8 bases from J, with 19 bases between. The CDR3 DNA is TGTGCCAGGGGCTTGGGGCTCCTCGGGGGCTACACCTTC. The encoded protein is CARGLGLLGGYTF.

In this sample, this clonotype turned up many times. The gene calls are TRBV5-6 and TRBJ2-1; perhaps TRBD2 as D (6 bases). Germline lookup yields CDR1 SGHDT and CDR2 YYEEEE. The CDR3 is made up of 15 amino acids. V was shortened by 3 bases and J by 7 bases, with 17 bases between the two germline ends. In nucleotides, the CDR3 is TGTGCCAGCAGCTCCCTAGGAGGGCTGGCTAATGAGCAGTTCTTC. It yields the protein CASSSLGGLANEQFF.

In its sample, this clonotype was seen many times. The V gene is TRBV14, the J gene TRBJ1-1, with 12 bases aligning to TRBD1. Trimming took 0 bases from V and 4 from J; bases not matched to a gene: 6. The CDR3 has 17 residues. Germline values: CDR1 SGHDN, CDR2 FVKESK. CDR3 in amino acids: CASSQDGGTGGLTEAFF. The CDR3 DNA reads TGTGCCAGCAGCCAAGATGGTGGGACAGGGGGCCTCACTGAAGCTTTCTTT.

This clonotype was detected many times. The chain combines TRBV28 with TRBJ2-3; a possible D gene is TRBD2 (6 bases). Germline values: CDR1 MDHEN, CDR2 SYDVKM. This CDR3 has 15 amino acids. The V and J ends lost 7 bases and 3 bases respectively, with 17 bases between them. The CDR3 bases are TGTGCCAGCATCCCCGCGGGGTCGCGTACAGATACGCAGTATTTT. It codes for CASIPAGSRTDTQYF.

This clonotype was counted between two and nine times. This chain connects TRBV12-3 or TRBV12-4 to TRBJ1-4; the D gene is possibly TRBD1 (6 bases). Deletions cut 6 bases from V and 5 bases from J, with 13 bases between. This CDR3 region has 14 residues. CDR3 DNA: TGTGCCAGCAGCAAAACAGGGTGGAATGAAAAACTGTTTTTT. Protein sequence: CASSKTGWNEKLFF.

About this clonotype: A clone one base away is much larger, so this may be a read error. The chain uses TRBV4-1 and TRBJ1-1; D is unclear. This CDR3 is 18 amino acids long. CDR1 is MGHRA, CDR2 YSYEKL, per germline. CDR3 protein: CASSKDGRRGRVNTEAFF. The CDR3 nucleotides are TGCGCCAGCAGCAAAGATGGACGGCGCGGCCGGGTGAACACTGAAGCTTTCTTT.

This clonotype appeared many times. The chain couples TRBV5-1 to TRBJ1-6; D is possibly TRBD1 (5 bases). CDR3 length equals 14 residues. With 2 bases removed from V and 9 bases from J, the gap between germline ends came to 12 bases. Germline V gene lookup returns CDR1 SGHRS and CDR2 YFSETQ. CDR3 protein: CASSLAGYGSPLHF. The CDR3, as DNA: TGCGCCAGCAGCTTAGCAGGGTACGGTTCACCCCTCCACTTT.

This clonotype was counted at least ten times. The V gene is TRBV3-1, the J gene TRBJ2-1; no clear D. The CDR3 has 14 residues. Trimming took 1 base from V and 5 from J, leaving 9 bases between them. Germline V gives CDR1 LGHDT, CDR2 YNNKEL (reference sequence). The CDR3 DNA is TGTGCCAGCAGCCAAGTAGGGCCGGACAATGAGCAGTTCTTC. The encoded protein is CASSQVGPDNEQFF.

This clonotype has ten or more counts. The CDR3 sequence is CASSGPTSGGPYNEQFF. The CDR3 DNA reads as TGTGCCAGCAGTGGCCCTACTAGCGGGGGACCCTACAATGAGCAGTTCTTC. The chain combines TRBV6-2 or TRBV6-3 with TRBJ2-1, with 11 bases that match TRBD2. V was clipped by 5 bases and J by 2 bases; unmatched bases: 8. There are 17 residues in the CDR3. Germline CDR1 reads MNHEY; CDR2 reads SVGEGT.

This clonotype was recorded many times. This chain connects TRBV4-1 to TRBJ2-1; TRBD2 aligns across 12 bases. The CDR3 loop spans 17 amino acids. The V segment lost 2 bases and the J segment 3 bases; nucleotides outside the gene matches: 5. In germline, CDR1 is MGHRA, CDR2 YSYEKL. CDR3 in amino acids: CASSQLAGGPLYNEQFF. The CDR3, as DNA: TGCGCCAGCAGCCAACTAGCGGGGGGGCCCCTCTACAATGAGCAGTTCTTC.

The CDR3 reads CSVEDTRLGYTF. In nucleotides, the CDR3 is TGCAGCGTTGAAGATACCCGACTTGGCTACACCTTC. This chain links TRBV29-1 with TRBJ1-2; D call uncertain. Germline V gene data show CDR1 as SQVTM and CDR2 as ANQGSEA. V lost 0 bases to trimming and J lost 7 bases, with 9 bases between them. The CDR3 extends over 12 amino acids.

In its sample, this clonotype was seen many times. The V gene is TRBV20-1, the J gene TRBJ2-1, with 9 bases that match TRBD2. Germline CDR1 reads DFQATT; CDR2 reads SNEGSKA (reference sequence). This CDR3 region has 18 residues. The J segment lost 4 bases and the V segment lost 6 bases, leaving 19 bases of the junction unmatched. CDR3: CSARKIEKTSGGYNEQFF. The DNA for the CDR3 is TGCAGTGCACGGAAGATAGAAAAGACTAGCGGAGGATACAATGAGCAGTTCTTC.

This clonotype came up many times. The genes are TRBV4-3 and TRBJ2-3; 11 bases are shared with TRBD2. V lost 4 bases to trimming and J lost 1 base; unmatched junction nucleotides: 4. The germline gives CDR1 LGHNA, CDR2 YSLEER. CDR3 length equals 16 residues. The CDR3 loop reads CASSRKLAGGTDTQYF. In DNA form, the CDR3 reads TGCGCCAGCAGCCGGAAACTAGCGGGGGGCACAGATACGCAGTATTTT.

In its sample, this clonotype was seen a few times. The rearrangement joins TRBV20-1 to TRBJ2-5; tentatively, D is TRBD1 (5 bases). The CDR3 totals 12 residues. V lost 8 bases and J 5 bases, leaving 15 bases between the germline ends. The germline V gene has CDR1 DFQATT and CDR2 SNEGSKA (reference sequence). The CDR3 nucleotides read TGCAGTCCCTCTGGTAGGGGCGAGACCCAGTACTTC. Its translation: CSPSGRGETQYF.

In this sample, this clonotype turned up many times. The chain couples TRBV29-1 to TRBJ2-1, with 9 bases matching TRBD2. Germline trimming cut 1 base from V and 2 bases from J; bases unmatched to any gene: 0. Germline V lookup: CDR1 SQVTM, CDR2 ANQGSEA. The CDR3 covers 14 residues. The CDR3 protein is CSVEGLAAYNEQFF. CDR3 sequence (DNA): TGCAGCGTTGAAGGACTAGCGGCCTACAATGAGCAGTTCTTC.

A remark on this clonotype: An end of the junction differs from the germline gene, which may be a read error. The CDR3 DNA follows: TGTTCCAGCAGTTACTCGGCTTTCTCGGGAAACACCATATATTTT. It codes for CSSSYSAFSGNTIYF. V and J are TRBV6-5 and TRBJ1-3; D gene uncertain. Per the germline V gene, CDR1 is MNHEY and CDR2 is SVGAGI. The CDR3 covers 15 residues.

This clonotype came up many times. The rearrangement joins TRBV5-1 to TRBJ2-3, with 9 nucleotides matching TRBD2. Germline V lookup: CDR1 SGHRS, CDR2 YFSETQ. V lost 4 bases to trimming and J lost 1 base; unmatched junction nucleotides: 7. The CDR3 contains 16 residues. The CDR3 protein is CASSAAIAGGTDTQYF. DNA of the CDR3: TGCGCCAGCAGCGCGGCCATAGCGGGGGGCACAGATACGCAGTATTTT.

Comments on this clonotype: Because the CDR3's place on the DNA is in doubt, the DNA is left out and the CDR3 is given as listed by TCRdb. V usage is TRBV21-1 and J usage is TRBJ2-3; the table's D call, TRBD2, was not checked against the DNA. TRBV21-1 is recorded as a pseudogene. The CDR3 numbers 16 amino acids, ends counted. The CDR3 spells CASRIPAGWGEGTQYF.